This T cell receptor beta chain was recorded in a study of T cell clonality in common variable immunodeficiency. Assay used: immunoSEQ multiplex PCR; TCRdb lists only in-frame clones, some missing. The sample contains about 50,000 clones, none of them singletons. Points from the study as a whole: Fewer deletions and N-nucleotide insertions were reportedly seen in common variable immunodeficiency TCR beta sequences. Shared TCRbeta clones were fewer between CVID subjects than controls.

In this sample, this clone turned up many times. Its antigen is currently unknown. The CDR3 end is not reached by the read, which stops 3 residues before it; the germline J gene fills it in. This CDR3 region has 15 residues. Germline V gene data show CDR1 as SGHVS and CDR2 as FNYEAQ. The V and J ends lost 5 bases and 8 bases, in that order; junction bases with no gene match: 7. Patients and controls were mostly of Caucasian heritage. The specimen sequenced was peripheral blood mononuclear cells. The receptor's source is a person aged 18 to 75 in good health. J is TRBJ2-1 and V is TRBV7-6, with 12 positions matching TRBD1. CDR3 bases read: TGTGCCAGCAGCCGGCATCGGGACAGGGGGCATGAG. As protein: CASSRHRDRGHE. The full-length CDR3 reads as CASSRHRDRGHEQFF.